This T cell receptor beta chain was found in a study of Ad26.COV2.S vaccination and SARS-CoV-2 variants. Sequenced by immunoSEQ multiplex PCR; TCRdb stores in-frame clones only, minus some. The profile shows 300,000 to 400,000 clones, approximately 86% of them singletons. As to treatment: roughly 18 received Ad26.COV2.S at low or high dose, single or two shots; about 5 received placebo; per-sample allocation not given. Repertoires come from day 63 after the first vaccine or placebo injection. This clone appeared once. Germline CDR1 ENHRY, CDR2 SYGVKD. Trimming cost V 2 bases and J 6 bases, with 15 bases left between them. There are 15 residues in the CDR3.

Sequenced here: peripheral blood, sampled in a trial of Ad26.COV2.S vaccine versus placebo. The receptor comes from a person between 18 and 59 years old who received the Ad26.COV2.S COVID-19 vaccine or a placebo. This sequence joins TRBV10-3 and TRBJ2-3; tentative D call: TRBD2 (7 bases). The CDR3 nucleotides read TGTGCCATCAGTGAGATCCGGGCGGGGGCCGATACGCAGTATTTT. Its protein product is CAISEIRAGADTQYF.